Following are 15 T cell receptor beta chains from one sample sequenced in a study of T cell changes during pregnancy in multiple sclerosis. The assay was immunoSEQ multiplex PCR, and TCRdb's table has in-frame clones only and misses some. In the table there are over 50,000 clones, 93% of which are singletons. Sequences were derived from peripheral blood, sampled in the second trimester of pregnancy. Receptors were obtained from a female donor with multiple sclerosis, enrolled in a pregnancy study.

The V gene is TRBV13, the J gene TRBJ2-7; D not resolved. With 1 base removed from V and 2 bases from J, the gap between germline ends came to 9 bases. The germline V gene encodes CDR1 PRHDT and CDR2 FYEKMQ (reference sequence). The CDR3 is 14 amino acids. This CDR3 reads CASSLVLNPYEQYF. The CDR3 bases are TGTGCCAGCAGCTTAGTCCTTAATCCCTACGAGCAGTACTTC.

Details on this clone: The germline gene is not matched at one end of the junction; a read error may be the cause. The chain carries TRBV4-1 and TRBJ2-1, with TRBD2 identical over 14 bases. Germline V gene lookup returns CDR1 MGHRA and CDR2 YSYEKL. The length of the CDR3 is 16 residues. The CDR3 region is CASSQGFGLAGGSRFF. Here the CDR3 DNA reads TGCGCCAGCAGTCAAGGGTTCGGACTAGCGGGAGGTTCGAGGTTCTTC.

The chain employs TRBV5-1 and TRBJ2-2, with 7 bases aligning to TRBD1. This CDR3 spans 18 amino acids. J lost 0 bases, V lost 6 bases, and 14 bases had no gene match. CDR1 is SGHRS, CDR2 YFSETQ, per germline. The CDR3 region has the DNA TGCGCCAGCACCATGAGGACAGGCTCATTCGCGAACACCGGGGAGCTGTTTTTT. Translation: CASTMRTGSFANTGELFF.

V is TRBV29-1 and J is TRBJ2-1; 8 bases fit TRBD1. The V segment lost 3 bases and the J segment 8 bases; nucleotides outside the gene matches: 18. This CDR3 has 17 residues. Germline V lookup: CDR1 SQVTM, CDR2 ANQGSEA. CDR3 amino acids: CSVDQGAKVLGPDEQFF. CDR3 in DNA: TGCAGCGTTGATCAGGGGGCCAAGGTCCTTGGCCCCGATGAGCAGTTCTTC.

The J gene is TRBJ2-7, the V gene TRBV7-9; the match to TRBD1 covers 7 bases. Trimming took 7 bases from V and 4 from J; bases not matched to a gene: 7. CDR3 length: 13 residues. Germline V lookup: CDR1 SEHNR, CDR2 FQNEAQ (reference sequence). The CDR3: CASTGDRPYEQYF. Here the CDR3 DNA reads TGTGCCAGCACCGGGGACAGACCGTACGAGCAGTACTTC. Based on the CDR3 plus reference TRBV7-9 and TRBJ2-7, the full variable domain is DTGVSQNPRHKITKRGQNVTFRCDPISEHNRLYWYRQTLGQGPEFLTYFQNEAQLEKSRLLSDRFSAERPKGSFSTLEIQRTEQGDSAMYLCASTGDRPYEQYFGPGTRLTVT.

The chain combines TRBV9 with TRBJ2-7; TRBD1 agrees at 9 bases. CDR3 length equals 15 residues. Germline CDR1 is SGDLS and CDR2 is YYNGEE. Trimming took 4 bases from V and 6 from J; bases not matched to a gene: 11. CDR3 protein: CASSKTGTGPFEQYF. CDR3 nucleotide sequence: TGTGCCAGCAGCAAAACCGGGACAGGGCCTTTCGAGCAGTACTTC.

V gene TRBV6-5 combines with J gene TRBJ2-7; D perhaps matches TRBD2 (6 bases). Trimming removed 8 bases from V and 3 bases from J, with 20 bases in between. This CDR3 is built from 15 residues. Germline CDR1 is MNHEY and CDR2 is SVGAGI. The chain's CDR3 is CASRPLGREGYEQYF. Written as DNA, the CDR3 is TGTGCCAGCCGGCCCCTGGGGCGGGAAGGCTACGAGCAGTACTTC.

Here the CDR3 reads CASSPPGLAGSYEQYF. Written as DNA, the CDR3 is TGTGCCAGCAGTCCCCCGGGACTAGCGGGCTCCTACGAGCAGTACTTC. The chain uses TRBV28 and TRBJ2-7, with 12 positions matching TRBD2. The germline gives CDR1 MDHEN, CDR2 SYDVKM. J lost 0 bases, V lost 5 bases, and 5 bases had no gene match. The CDR3 extends over 16 amino acids.

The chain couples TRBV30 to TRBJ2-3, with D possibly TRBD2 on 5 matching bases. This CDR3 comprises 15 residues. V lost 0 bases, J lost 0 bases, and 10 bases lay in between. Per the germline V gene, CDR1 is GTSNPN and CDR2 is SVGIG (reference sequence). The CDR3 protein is CAWSVAGSSTDTQYF. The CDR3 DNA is TGTGCCTGGAGTGTTGCGGGTTCGAGCACAGATACGCAGTATTTT.

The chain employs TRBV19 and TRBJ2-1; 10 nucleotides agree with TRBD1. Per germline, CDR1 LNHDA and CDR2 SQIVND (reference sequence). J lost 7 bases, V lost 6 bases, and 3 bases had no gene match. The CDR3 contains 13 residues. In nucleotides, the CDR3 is TGTGCCAGTAGAGGACAGGGGGGTAATGAGCAGTTCTTC. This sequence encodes CASRGQGGNEQFF.

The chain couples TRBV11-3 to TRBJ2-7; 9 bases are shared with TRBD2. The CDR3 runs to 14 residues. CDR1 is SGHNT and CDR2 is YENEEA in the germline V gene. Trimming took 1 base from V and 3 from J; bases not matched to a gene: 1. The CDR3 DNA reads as TGTGCCAGCAGCTTAGTAGCGGGAGACTACGAGCAGTACTTC. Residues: CASSLVAGDYEQYF.

The CDR3 reads CASSRGAPQNIQYF. In DNA form, the CDR3 reads TGCGCCAGCAGCCGGGGGGCTCCCCAAAACATTCAGTACTTC. This chain links TRBV5-1 with TRBJ2-4; D perhaps matches TRBD2 (7 bases). V was shortened by 4 bases and J by 5 bases, with 13 bases between the two germline ends. Germline V gene lookup returns CDR1 SGHRS and CDR2 YFSETQ. The CDR3 consists of 14 residues.

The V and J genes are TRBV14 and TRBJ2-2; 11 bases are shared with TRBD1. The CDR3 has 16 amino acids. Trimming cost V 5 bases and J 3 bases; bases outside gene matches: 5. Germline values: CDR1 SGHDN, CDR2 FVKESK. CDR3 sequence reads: CASSLRTGGYTGELFF. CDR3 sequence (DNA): TGTGCCAGCAGCTTGCGGACAGGGGGCTACACCGGGGAGCTGTTTTTT. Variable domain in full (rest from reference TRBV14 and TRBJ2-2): EAGVTQFPSHSVIEKGQTVTLRCDPISGHDNLYWYRRVMGKEIKFLLHFVKESKQDESGMPNNRFLAERTGGTYSTLKVQPAELEDSGVYFCASSLRTGGYTGELFFGEGSRLTVL.

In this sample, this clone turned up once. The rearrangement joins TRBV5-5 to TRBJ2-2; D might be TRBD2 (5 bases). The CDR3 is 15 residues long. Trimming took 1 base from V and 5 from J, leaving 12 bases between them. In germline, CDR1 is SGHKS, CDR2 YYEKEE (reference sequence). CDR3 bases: TGTGCCAGCAGCTTGACCCTAGCTCGAACCGGGGAGCTGTTTTTT. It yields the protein CASSLTLARTGELFF.

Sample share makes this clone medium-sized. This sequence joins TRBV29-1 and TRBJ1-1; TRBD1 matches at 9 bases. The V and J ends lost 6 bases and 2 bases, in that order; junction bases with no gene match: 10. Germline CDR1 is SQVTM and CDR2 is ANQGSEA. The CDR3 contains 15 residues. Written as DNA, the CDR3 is TGCAGCGTCGTTCGCACAGGGGGCCCTAACACTGAAGCTTTCTTT. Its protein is CSVVRTGGPNTEAFF.